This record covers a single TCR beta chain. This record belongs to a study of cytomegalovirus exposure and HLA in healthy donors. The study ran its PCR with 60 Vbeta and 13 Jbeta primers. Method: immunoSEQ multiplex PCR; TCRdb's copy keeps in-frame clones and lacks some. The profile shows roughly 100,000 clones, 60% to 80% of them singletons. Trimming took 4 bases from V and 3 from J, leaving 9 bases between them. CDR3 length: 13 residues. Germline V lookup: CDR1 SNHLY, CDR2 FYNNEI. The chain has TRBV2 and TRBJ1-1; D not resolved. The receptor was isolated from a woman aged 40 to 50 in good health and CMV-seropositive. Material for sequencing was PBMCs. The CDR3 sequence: CASSASGYTEAFF. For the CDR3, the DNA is TGTGCCAGCAGTGCGTCAGGTTACACTGAAGCTTTCTTT.